This T cell receptor beta chain was observed in a study of blood T cells in healthy people across ages. Regarding the study as a whole: The diversity estimates, figures obtained from one million T cells, were considered underestimates. Lack of knowledge of donor CMV status possibly confounded expanded clonotype changes. Getting older went along with TCR beta diversity per million T cells dropping roughly linearly.

PCR was performed a second time for roughly 7 to 11 cycles using a sample-barcoded 5' primer and a J-beta primer mix. Using its own MiXCR run on the 5' RACE reads, TCRdb lists one record per CDR3 protein. The table includes 1.5 million or so distinct CDR3 sequences, about 45% detected once. Only a few counts were recorded for this clonotype. Its antigen is as yet unknown. With 2 bases clipped from V and 2 bases from J, the junction kept 4 bases outside the gene matches. The CDR3 extends over 15 amino acids. The sample was blood. The TCR sequence derives from a woman aged 18-29 years in good health. The rearrangement uses TRBV12-3 or TRBV12-4 and TRBJ2-5; 8 nucleotides line up with TRBD2. CDR3: CASSLFSSGQETQYF. The CDR3 nucleotides are TGTGCCAGCAGTTTATTTTCTAGCGGGCAAGAGACCCAGTACTTC.